The clone carrying this TCR beta chain appeared a few times. The method was immunoSEQ multiplex PCR; TCRdb's version includes in-frame clones alone and lacks a portion of them. The sample consists of about 24,000 clones, 65% to 90% of them appearing once. The data were taken from a study of OX40 agonist ivuxolimab in advanced cancers. Study-wide context: Dose-escalation patients were diagnosed with hepatocellular carcinoma, melanoma, renal cell cancer or head and neck cancer.

CDR3 length: 13 amino acids. Germline CDR1 is SGHNT and CDR2 is YYREEE (reference sequence). Trimming took 2 bases from V and 13 from J, leaving 16 bases between them. Sample: CD4+ or CD8+ T cells sorted from blood, taken in a trial of the OX40 agonist ivuxolimab. The clonotype was recovered from an adult with an advanced solid tumor such as melanoma, head and neck, liver or kidney cancer. V gene TRBV5-4 combines with J gene TRBJ2-4, with D hard to call. The CDR3 sequence is CASSFGQLSQQYF. The CDR3, as DNA: TGTGCCAGCAGCTTCGGCCAACTTAGCCAACAGTACTTC. The full variable domain, in which reference TRBV5-4 and TRBJ2-4 provide the parts outside the CDR3, is ETGVTQSPTHLIKTRGQQVTLRCSSQSGHNTVSWYQQALGQGPQFIFQYYREEENGRGNFPPRFSGLQFPNYSSELNVNALELDDSALYLCASSFGQLSQQYFGAGTRLSVL.